These 27 T cell receptor beta chains share one sample of origin, sequenced in a study of technical replicates of blood from a handful of donors. The data were produced by immunoSEQ multiplex PCR, yet TCRdb's version contains in-frame clones alone and is incomplete. The data show under 75,000 clones, with 85% to 95% seen just once and about 4.6% held by the top ten. The material sequenced was PBMCs. These TCRs come from a human donor in good health. Some clones in this sample may be carry-over from other donors' samples.

V gene TRBV30 combines with J gene TRBJ2-2, with 9 bases that match TRBD1. The trim removed 0 bases at V and 4 bases at J, leaving 3 bases unmatched. CDR1 GTSNPN and CDR2 SVGIG come from the germline V gene (reference sequence). The CDR3 is made up of 15 amino acids. The chain's CDR3 is CAWSVQDRGTGELFF. CDR3 nucleotide sequence: TGTGCCTGGAGTGTACAGGACAGGGGCACCGGGGAGCTGTTTTTT.

The genes are TRBV4-2 and TRBJ2-3, with TRBD2 matching over 10 bases. Germline V gene data show CDR1 as LGHNA and CDR2 as YNFKEQ. The CDR3 is made up of 17 amino acids. V shed 0 bases and J 1 base; nucleotides not matched to a gene: 4. This CDR3 is CASSQDLGTSGTDTQYF. The CDR3 nucleotides are TGTGCCAGCAGCCAAGATCTCGGGACTAGCGGCACAGATACGCAGTATTTT.

The genes are TRBV4-1 and TRBJ1-5; D is perhaps TRBD1 (6 bases). The CDR3 loop spans 15 amino acids. V lost 0 bases, J lost 5 bases, and 11 bases lay in between. Germline CDR1 reads MGHRA; CDR2 reads YSYEKL. CDR3 region: CASSQDGNRDQPQHF. The CDR3 coding sequence is TGCGCCAGCAGCCAAGATGGCAACAGGGATCAGCCCCAGCATTTT.

The V call is TRBV9, the J call TRBJ2-1; D call uncertain. Trimming stripped 1 base from V and 10 bases from J, with 6 bases between. Germline lookup yields CDR1 SGDLS and CDR2 YYNGEE. The CDR3 spans 11 residues. Here the CDR3 DNA reads TGTGCCAGCAGCGTAACTTCCGAGCAGTTCTTC. Protein product: CASSVTSEQFF.

The rearrangement joins TRBV7-2 to TRBJ2-7; maybe TRBD2 (6 bases). The CDR3 contains 15 residues. V was pared by 3 bases and J by 1 base, with 13 bases between. In germline, CDR1 is SGHTA, CDR2 FQGNSA. The CDR3 nucleotides read TGTGCCAGCAGCTTCGCGGGGTATGTTTCCTACGAGCAGTACTTC. It specifies CASSFAGYVSYEQYF. Full variable domain (rest looked up from reference TRBV7-2 and TRBJ2-7): GAGVSQSPSNKVTEKGKDVELRCDPISGHTALYWYRQSLGQGLEFLIYFQGNSAPDKSGLPSDRFSAERTGGSVSTLTIQRTQQEDSAVYLCASSFAGYVSYEQYFGPGTRLTVT.

V and J are TRBV9 and TRBJ2-2; 13 bases map to TRBD2. CDR3 length: 18 amino acids. The V and J ends lost 5 bases and 5 bases, in that order; junction bases with no gene match: 12. CDR1 is SGDLS and CDR2 is YYNGEE in the germline V gene. The CDR3 sequence is CASSHGTSGARGTGELFF. The CDR3 bases are TGTGCCAGCAGTCACGGGACTAGCGGGGCGCGGGGAACCGGGGAGCTGTTTTTT.

The chain employs TRBV6-6 and TRBJ2-7; D uncertain. The germline V and J ends were trimmed by 4 bases and 5 bases, with 6 bases remaining between them. CDR3 length: 11 residues. Germline loops: CDR1 MNHNY, CDR2 SVGAGI (reference sequence). The CDR3 nucleotides read TGTGCCAGCAGTTCAGGAAACGAGCAGTACTTC. The encoded protein is CASSSGNEQYF.

The CDR3 bases are TGCAGTTCACTAGCGGCGGGTGAGCAGTTCTTC. It translates to CSSLAAGEQFF. The genes are TRBV20-1 and TRBJ2-1; TRBD2 matches 8 bases. This CDR3 has 11 amino acids. CDR1 and CDR2 (germline): DFQATT, SNEGSKA (reference sequence). Trimming removed 8 bases from V and 9 bases from J; junction bases left unmatched: 6.

This chain uses TRBV2 with TRBJ2-7; the match to TRBD2 covers 9 bases. The V segment lost 10 bases and the J segment 4 bases; nucleotides outside the gene matches: 17. The CDR3 sequence is 16 residues long. Germline CDR1 is SNHLY and CDR2 is FYNNEI. Here the CDR3 DNA reads TGTGCCACCTCGCTGGCAAAGCGGGAGGCCCCGTACGAGCAGTACTTC. This gives the protein CATSLAKREAPYEQYF.

The chain uses TRBV5-4 and TRBJ2-7; TRBD2 aligns across 10 bases. J was trimmed by 8 bases and V by 0 bases; bases with no gene match: 14. CDR1 and CDR2 from the germline V gene are SGHNT and YYREEE (reference sequence). CDR3 length equals 17 residues. The CDR3 sequence is CASSLDAAGGPGRKQYF. CDR3 bases: TGTGCCAGCAGCTTGGATGCAGCGGGAGGGCCGGGTCGCAAGCAGTACTTC.

The chain couples TRBV5-4 to TRBJ2-6; 8 bases are shared with TRBD2. CDR3 length: 17 amino acids. CDR1 and CDR2 (germline): SGHNT, YYREEE (reference sequence). V was pared by 4 bases and J by 0 bases, with 6 bases of the junction left unmatched. The CDR3 DNA is TGTGCCAGCAGCGGTACTAGCGGCGCCTCTGGGGCCAACGTCCTGACTTTC. It codes for CASSGTSGASGANVLTF.

This sequence joins TRBV6-1 and TRBJ2-1, with D possibly being TRBD1 (6 bases). CDR3 length equals 14 residues. Trimming took 6 bases from V and 6 from J, leaving 15 bases between them. Germline V gives CDR1 MNHNS, CDR2 SASEGT. The CDR3 region has the DNA TGTGCCAGCAGCTATCCAGGGGCCCTCAATGAGCAGTTCTTC. Its protein product is CASSYPGALNEQFF.

The CDR3 sequence is CASSSSSGNAFF. Here the CDR3 DNA reads TGCGCCAGCAGCTCCTCGTCGGGGAATGCTTTCTTT. V gene TRBV5-1 combines with J gene TRBJ1-1; D not certain. Between the trimmed V and J ends, which lost 3 bases and 11 bases, there was a span of 14 bases. CDR1 and CDR2 from the germline V gene are SGHRS and YFSETQ. The CDR3 is 12 amino acids. The whole variable domain, filled in from reference TRBV5-1 and TRBJ1-1, reads KAGVTQTPRYLIKTRGQQVTLSCSPISGHRSVSWYQQTPGQGLQFLFEYFSETQRNKGNFPGRFSGRQFSNSRSEMNVSTLELGDSALYLCASSSSSGNAFFGQGTRLTVV.

The chain couples TRBV7-9 to TRBJ2-7, with TRBD1 matching over 10 bases. CDR3 length: 14 residues. The germline CDR1 and CDR2 sequences are SEHNR and FQNEAQ (reference sequence). V lost 5 bases to trimming and J lost 4 bases; unmatched junction nucleotides: 5. CDR3 DNA: TGTGCCAGCAGCGCGACAGGGGGCGAGTACGAGCAGTACTTC. Its translation: CASSATGGEYEQYF.

This chain links TRBV5-6 with TRBJ1-2; possibly TRBD1 for D (5 bases). Trimming stripped 5 bases from V and 1 base from J, with 15 bases between. Looked up from germline, CDR1 is SGHDT and CDR2 is YYEEEE. CDR3 length: 15 residues. CDR3 nucleotides: TGTGCCAGCAGATCGTTCTCGGGACTTAACTATGGCTACACCTTC. Amino acid sequence: CASRSFSGLNYGYTF.

The chain joins TRBV6-6 to TRBJ2-1, with 10 bases fitting TRBD1. This CDR3 is 15 amino acids long. Unmatched junction bases numbered 5, after V lost 4 bases and J lost 5 bases. Looked up from germline, CDR1 is MNHNY and CDR2 is SVGAGI (reference sequence). CDR3 sequence (DNA): TGTGCCAGCAGTTTGGCCGGGACAGGGGACAATGAGCAGTTCTTC. This translates into CASSLAGTGDNEQFF.

This chain connects TRBV4-3 to TRBJ2-5; 8 bases agree with TRBD1. Germline CDR1 is LGHNA and CDR2 is YSLEER. This CDR3 is built from 18 residues. Trimming cost V 3 bases and J 2 bases; bases outside gene matches: 14. The CDR3 nucleotides read TGCGCCAGCAGCCAGGGGGAGACGAGACAGGGGCCACAAGAGACCCAGTACTTC. It encodes CASSQGETRQGPQETQYF.

The DNA for the CDR3 is TGTGCCAGCAGCTTAGGGGGGTTGCAGGAAGGCGGGGAGCTGTTTTTT. It encodes CASSLGGLQEGGELFF. The V and J genes are TRBV7-3 and TRBJ2-2; TRBD2 is a possible D gene (6 bases). The CDR3 loop spans 16 amino acids. From germline, CDR1 is SGHTA and CDR2 FQGTGA. V was cut by 2 bases and J by 7 bases, with 17 bases left in between.

V gene TRBV7-6 combines with J gene TRBJ1-3; 7 bases fit TRBD1. Germline V gives CDR1 SGHVS, CDR2 FNYEAQ. The J segment lost 1 base and the V segment lost 2 bases, leaving 2 bases of the junction unmatched. The CDR3 runs 15 residues. The CDR3 region is CASSLPQGSGNTIYF. Here the CDR3 DNA reads TGTGCCAGCAGCTTACCACAGGGGTCTGGAAACACCATATATTTT.

This rearrangement joins TRBV13 to TRBJ2-3; 8 bases are a match to TRBD1. CDR1 and CDR2 from the germline V gene are PRHDT and FYEKMQ (reference sequence). CDR3 size: 15 residues. The junction had 3 bases not matched to a gene; V was cut back by 2 bases and J by 2 bases. DNA of the CDR3: TGTGCCAGCAGCTTAAGGACAGGGATCACAGATACGCAGTATTTT. Protein: CASSLRTGITDTQYF.

This rearrangement joins TRBV4-1 to TRBJ1-5, with D possibly matching TRBD1 (6 bases). The CDR3 covers 17 residues. CDR1 is MGHRA and CDR2 is YSYEKL in the germline V gene. Trimming pared 1 base from V and 2 bases from J, leaving 15 bases between. The CDR3 loop reads CASSQVAGALGNQPQHF. CDR3 in DNA: TGCGCCAGCAGCCAAGTCGCAGGGGCCCTGGGCAATCAGCCCCAGCATTTT.

J is TRBJ2-3 and V is TRBV15, with 8 bases matching TRBD1. J was trimmed by 5 bases and V by 5 bases; bases with no gene match: 6. The CDR3 totals 14 residues. The germline CDR1 and CDR2 sequences are LNHNV and YYDKDF (reference sequence). The DNA for the CDR3 is TGTGCCACCAGCTTAGGACAGGGAGGAGATACGCAGTATTTT. It specifies CATSLGQGGDTQYF. Full variable domain (missing parts from reference TRBV15 and TRBJ2-3): DAMVIQNPRYQVTQFGKPVTLSCSQTLNHNVMYWYQQKSSQAPKLLFHYYDKDFNNEADTPDNFQSRRPNTSFCFLDIRSPGLGDTAMYLCATSLGQGGDTQYFGPGTRLTVL.

CDR3 sequence: CASSLTVAGGKSSGGTRRDTQYF. The CDR3 bases are TGTGCCAGCAGCTTAACCGTGGCGGGTGGGAAGTCTAGCGGAGGGACGAGAAGGGATACGCAGTATTTT. The V gene is TRBV13, the J gene TRBJ2-3, with TRBD2 identical over 7 bases. V lost 2 bases, J lost 6 bases, and 32 bases stayed unmatched. CDR3 length: 23 residues. Germline CDR1 is PRHDT and CDR2 is FYEKMQ (reference sequence).

Turning to this clone: Sequence at one end of the junction differs from germline and may be a read error. The chain has TRBV7-3 and TRBJ2-2, with 10 nucleotides matching TRBD1. CDR1 is SGHTA, CDR2 FQGTGA, per germline. CDR3 length: 16 amino acids. The CDR3: CASSLTGTGVGGELFF. DNA for the CDR3: TGTGCCAGCAGCCTAACCGGGACAGGGGTCGGCGGGGAGCTGTTTTTT.

The rearrangement joins TRBV7-6 to TRBJ2-3; TRBD1 matches 9 bases. The CDR3 length is 14 residues. Germline V lookup: CDR1 SGHVS, CDR2 FNYEAQ. V lost 5 bases and J lost 4; bases outside the gene matches: 4. In DNA, the CDR3 is TGTGCCAGCAGCGGGACAGGGTCGCCAGATACGCAGTATTTT. Its protein product is CASSGTGSPDTQYF.

The V and J genes are TRBV19 and TRBJ1-4; no clear D. This CDR3 is built from 14 residues. Germline CDR1 is LNHDA and CDR2 is SQIVND (reference sequence). V was trimmed by 5 bases and J by 4 bases, leaving 11 bases between them. The CDR3 reads CASSSRFINEKLFF. DNA of the CDR3: TGTGCCAGTAGTTCCCGGTTCATTAATGAAAAACTGTTTTTT.

The V gene is TRBV9, the J gene TRBJ2-3; 8 nucleotides align to TRBD2. CDR3 length equals 13 residues. Trimming removed 4 bases from V and 5 bases from J; junction bases left unmatched: 3. Germline CDR1 reads SGDLS; CDR2 reads YYNGEE. CDR3 sequence: CASSRGGLDTQYF. CDR3 DNA: TGTGCCAGCAGCCGGGGGGGACTAGATACGCAGTATTTT.